Listed here are 17 T cell receptor beta chains from one sample, sequenced in a study of cytomegalovirus exposure and HLA in healthy donors (dated by TCRdb to about 2017). Libraries were made using the immunoSEQ multiplex PCR assay. The clones in this table, taken by TCRdb from immuneACCESS, are in-frame only. Not every clone is retained; where verified, under half of the shortfall comes from an unresolved V gene, and the cause of the rest is unknown. The table for this sample lists around 34,000 clones; roughly 93% of them were counted only once. The ten largest clones capture 3% to 3.5% of the sample. Sequencing was done on a sample of PBMCs. These receptors were collected from a man between 18 and 35 years old in good health and CMV-seronegative.

This chain joins TRBV11-2 and TRBJ1-6; D ambiguous. Germline lookup yields CDR1 SGHAT and CDR2 FQNNGV. Trimming pared 5 bases from V and 11 bases from J, leaving 10 bases between. The CDR3 length is 12 residues. The DNA for the CDR3 is TGTGCCAGCAGCCGTTCGGGTGCACCCCTCCACTTT. As protein: CASSRSGAPLHF.

The rearrangement uses TRBV6-5 and TRBJ1-4; tentative D call: TRBD1 (5 bases). V gave up 0 bases and J gave up 2 bases, with 10 bases separating them. CDR3 length: 16 residues. Germline V lookup: CDR1 MNHEY, CDR2 SVGAGI. CDR3 DNA: TGTGCCAGCAGTTACTCTGGGGCAGGGACTAATGAAAAACTGTTTTTT. Translation gives CASSYSGAGTNEKLFF.

A note on this clone: An end of the junction differs from the germline gene, which may be a read error. The gene calls are TRBV27 and TRBJ2-7; 7 nucleotides agree with TRBD1. This CDR3 comprises 15 residues. The V gene's germline CDR1 is MNHEY and CDR2 SMNVEV (reference sequence). DNA for the CDR3: TGTGCCAGCAGTATATCCGGGACAGCAGCCTACGAGCAGTACTTC. Amino acids: CASSISGTAAYEQYF.

The chain links TRBV6-6 to TRBJ2-3; the D gene is possibly TRBD2 (6 bases). Deletions cut 2 bases from V and 2 bases from J, with 11 bases between. CDR1 is MNHNY, CDR2 SVGAGI, per germline (reference sequence). The CDR3 sequence is 15 residues long. CDR3 amino acids: CASSYAGTFTDTQYF. The DNA for the CDR3 is TGTGCCAGCAGTTACGCCGGGACTTTCACAGATACGCAGTATTTT.

This chain links TRBV19 with TRBJ1-6, with 12 bases that match TRBD1. The CDR3 spans 17 residues. Trimming removed 5 bases from V and 7 bases from J; junction bases left unmatched: 9. Per germline, CDR1 LNHDA and CDR2 SQIVND (reference sequence). The CDR3 is CASSFVPGQGANSPLHF. DNA for the CDR3: TGTGCCAGTAGTTTTGTCCCGGGACAGGGGGCGAATTCACCCCTCCACTTT.

This chain links TRBV18 with TRBJ2-2; the match to TRBD1 covers 9 bases. This CDR3 has 16 residues. Germline lookup yields CDR1 KGHSH and CDR2 LQKENI. Trimming removed 1 base from V and 6 bases from J; junction bases left unmatched: 6. This CDR3 is CASSPQGQGVSGELFF. The CDR3 nucleotides read TGTGCCAGCTCACCACAGGGACAGGGAGTATCCGGGGAGCTGTTTTTT.

The V gene is TRBV6-1, the J gene TRBJ2-7; possible D gene TRBD2, 6 bases. The V end was cut by 6 bases, the J end by 6 bases, with 9 bases between. The CDR3 covers 11 residues. Germline lookup yields CDR1 MNHNS and CDR2 SASEGT. CDR3 sequence: CASRTSSEQYF. In DNA, the CDR3 is TGTGCCAGCAGGACTAGTTCCGAGCAGTACTTC.

The chain couples TRBV7-6 to TRBJ2-7; D is unresolved. V was cut by 5 bases and J by 0 bases, with 14 bases left in between. CDR3 length: 15 residues. CDR1 and CDR2 from the germline V gene are SGHVS and FNYEAQ. The CDR3 protein is CASSVNSASSYEQYF. The CDR3 DNA sequence: TGTGCCAGCAGCGTTAACAGTGCTTCCTCCTACGAGCAGTACTTC. The complete variable domain, with remaining parts taken from reference TRBV7-6 and TRBJ2-7, reads GAGVSQSPRYKVTKRGQDVALRCDPISGHVSLYWYRQALGQGPEFLTYFNYEAQQDKSGLPNDRFSAERPEGSISTLTIQRTEQRDSAMYRCASSVNSASSYEQYFGPGTRLTVT.

The chain couples TRBV28 to TRBJ2-7; the match to TRBD1 covers 7 bases. V lost 10 bases, J lost 5 bases, and 8 bases stayed unmatched. Germline V lookup: CDR1 MDHEN, CDR2 SYDVKM. The CDR3 spans 12 residues. The CDR3 sequence: CATADRAHEQYF. For the CDR3, the DNA is TGTGCCACCGCCGACAGGGCCCACGAGCAGTACTTC.

The rearrangement joins TRBV5-4 to TRBJ1-6; D might be TRBD1 (5 bases). Trimming took off 1 base at V and 7 bases at J, with 12 bases between the two ends. Germline lookup yields CDR1 SGHNT and CDR2 YYREEE (reference sequence). This CDR3 is built from 15 residues. In nucleotides, the CDR3 is TGTGCCAGCAGCTTGCGGCAGGGTAGAAATTCACCCCTCCACTTT. Its protein product is CASSLRQGRNSPLHF.

This clone was detected once. The chain is built from TRBV7-3 and TRBJ2-5; D gene ambiguous. Trimming took off 0 bases at V and 5 bases at J, with 10 bases between the two ends. This CDR3 region has 14 residues. Per germline, CDR1 SGHTA and CDR2 FQGTGA. The CDR3 is CASSLTRQLETQYF. The DNA for the CDR3 is TGTGCCAGCAGCTTAACCCGTCAGTTGGAGACCCAGTACTTC.

The J gene is TRBJ1-5, the V gene TRBV19; D is uncertain. Germline lookup yields CDR1 LNHDA and CDR2 SQIVND (reference sequence). The length of the CDR3 is 16 residues. The V gene lost 7 bases and the J gene lost 0 bases, with 16 bases spanning the gap. CDR3 loop: CASTEGGGSSNQPQHF. The CDR3, as DNA: TGTGCCAGTACCGAGGGAGGAGGGAGTAGCAATCAGCCCCAGCATTTT.

This chain uses TRBV2 with TRBJ1-1; D is perhaps TRBD1 (5 bases). This CDR3 spans 14 amino acids. V lost 0 bases to trimming and J lost 6 bases, with 11 bases between them. Germline V lookup: CDR1 SNHLY, CDR2 FYNNEI. The CDR3 is CASSEAPRGAEAFF. CDR3 in DNA: TGTGCCAGCAGTGAAGCGCCTAGGGGCGCTGAAGCTTTCTTT.

The chain combines TRBV19 with TRBJ1-2; TRBD1 matches at 10 bases. Germline V gene lookup returns CDR1 LNHDA and CDR2 SQIVND (reference sequence). V was clipped by 4 bases and J by 4 bases; unmatched bases: 3. This CDR3 has 14 amino acids. CDR3 DNA sequence: TGTGCCAGTAGTACCGGGACAGGGGCCTATGGCTACACCTTC. As protein: CASSTGTGAYGYTF.

The rearrangement links TRBV6-6 to TRBJ2-7, with D maybe TRBD1 (5 bases). This CDR3 has 16 residues. The V gene lost 2 bases and the J gene lost 4 bases, with 18 bases spanning the gap. Germline CDR1 MNHNY, CDR2 SVGAGI (reference sequence). This CDR3 is CASSYPPALGVYEQYF. CDR3 sequence (DNA): TGTGCCAGCAGTTACCCCCCAGCCTTAGGGGTTTACGAGCAGTACTTC.

This sequence joins TRBV5-1 and TRBJ2-6, with TRBD2 identical over 8 bases. The CDR3 has 16 residues. With V trimmed by 4 bases and J by 4 bases, 7 bases remained unmatched. Germline assignment: CDR1 SGHRS and CDR2 YFSETQ. This CDR3 is CASSPPGGYGANVLTF. The CDR3 nucleotides are TGCGCCAGCAGCCCGCCGGGGGGGTACGGGGCCAACGTCCTGACTTTC.

The chain links TRBV7-9 to TRBJ1-6; 7 bases agree with TRBD1. From germline, CDR1 is SEHNR and CDR2 FQNEAQ (reference sequence). This CDR3 comprises 15 residues. V gave up 11 bases and J gave up 4 bases; unmatched junction bases: 11. The CDR3 protein is CARGGQQIYNSPLHF. The CDR3 region has the DNA TGTGCCCGGGGGGGACAGCAGATTTATAATTCACCCCTCCACTTT.